The text below deals with one T cell receptor beta chain. The data were obtained in a study of blood T cell repertoires in COVID-19. Study context: Some COVID-19 samples were acute and others convalescent; all came from the United States, Italy and Spain. From T cells, B-cell-depleted T cells, or PBMCs came the material, which was cDNA or gDNA.

Per the original data handling: Reference gene primers were amplified, and this amplification served to estimate nucleated cell counts. Assay used: immunoSEQ multiplex PCR; TCRdb lists only in-frame clones, some missing. V and J calls and clone size are copied from that table; D and trimming were computed from the DNA. The table records a few hundred thousand clones, about 84% of them present only once. With 5 bases clipped from V and 5 bases from J, the junction kept 8 bases outside the gene matches. Germline loops: CDR1 SQVTM, CDR2 ANQGSEA. The CDR3 has 14 amino acids. The gene calls are TRBV29-1 and TRBJ2-5; TRBD2 aligns across 10 bases. The sequencing input was peripheral blood. This receptor was taken from a man older than 75 with acute or convalescent COVID-19. The CDR3 nucleotides read TGCAGCGTTCTGCCTAGCGGGAGTCACGAGACCCAGTACTTC. Its translation: CSVLPSGSHETQYF.